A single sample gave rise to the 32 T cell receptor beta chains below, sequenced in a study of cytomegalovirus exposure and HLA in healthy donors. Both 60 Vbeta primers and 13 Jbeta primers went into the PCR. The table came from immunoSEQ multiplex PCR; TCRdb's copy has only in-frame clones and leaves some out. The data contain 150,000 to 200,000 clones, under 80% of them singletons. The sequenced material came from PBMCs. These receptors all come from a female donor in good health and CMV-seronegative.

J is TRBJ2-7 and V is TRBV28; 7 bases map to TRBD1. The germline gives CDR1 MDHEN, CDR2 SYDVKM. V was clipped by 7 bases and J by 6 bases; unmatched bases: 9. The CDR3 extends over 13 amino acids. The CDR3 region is CASIGTAPREQYF. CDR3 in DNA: TGTGCCAGCATAGGGACAGCGCCTCGCGAGCAGTACTTC.

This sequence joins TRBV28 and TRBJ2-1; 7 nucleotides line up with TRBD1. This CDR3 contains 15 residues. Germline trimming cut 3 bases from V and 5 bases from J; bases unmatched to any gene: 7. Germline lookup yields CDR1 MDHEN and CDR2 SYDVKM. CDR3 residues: CASSLPTGKNNEQFF. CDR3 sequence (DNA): TGTGCCAGCAGTTTGCCGACAGGGAAGAACAATGAGCAGTTCTTC.

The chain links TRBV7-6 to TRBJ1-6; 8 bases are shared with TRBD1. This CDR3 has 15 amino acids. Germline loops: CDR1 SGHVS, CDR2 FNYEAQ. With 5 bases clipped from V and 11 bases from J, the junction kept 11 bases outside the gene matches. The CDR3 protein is CASSLGQGPQTPLHF. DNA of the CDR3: TGTGCCAGCAGCCTCGGACAGGGCCCTCAAACACCCCTCCACTTT.

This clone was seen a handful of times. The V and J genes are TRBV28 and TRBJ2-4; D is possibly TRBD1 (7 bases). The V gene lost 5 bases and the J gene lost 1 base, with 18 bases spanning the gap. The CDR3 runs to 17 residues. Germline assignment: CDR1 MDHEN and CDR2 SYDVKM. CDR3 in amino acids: CASSRDQGGGAKNIQYF. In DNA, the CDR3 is TGTGCCAGCAGTAGGGATCAGGGGGGCGGTGCCAAAAACATTCAGTACTTC.

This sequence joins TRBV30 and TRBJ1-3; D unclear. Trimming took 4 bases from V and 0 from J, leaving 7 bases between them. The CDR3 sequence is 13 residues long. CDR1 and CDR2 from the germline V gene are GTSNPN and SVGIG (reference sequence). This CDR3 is CAWIRDSGNTIYF. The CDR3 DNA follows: TGTGCCTGGATACGGGACTCTGGAAACACCATATATTTT.

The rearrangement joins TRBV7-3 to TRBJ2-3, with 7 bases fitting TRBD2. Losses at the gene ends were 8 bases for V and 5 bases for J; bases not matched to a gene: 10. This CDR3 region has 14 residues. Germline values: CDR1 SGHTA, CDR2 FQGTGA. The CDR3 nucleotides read TGTGCCAGCGGACGGGGGACTACCGGAGATACGCAGTATTTT. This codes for CASGRGTTGDTQYF.

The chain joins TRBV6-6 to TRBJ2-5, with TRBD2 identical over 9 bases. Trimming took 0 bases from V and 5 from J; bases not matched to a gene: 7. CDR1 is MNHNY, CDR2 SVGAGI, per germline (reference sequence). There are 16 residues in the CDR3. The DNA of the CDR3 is TGTGCCAGCAGTTACTCGTTTGCGGGGGGGCCTGAGACCCAGTACTTC. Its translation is CASSYSFAGGPETQYF.

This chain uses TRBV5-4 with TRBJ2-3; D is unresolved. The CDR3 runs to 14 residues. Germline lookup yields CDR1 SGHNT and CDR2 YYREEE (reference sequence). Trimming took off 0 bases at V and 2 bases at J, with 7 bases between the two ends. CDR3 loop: CASSLALTTDTQYF. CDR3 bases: TGTGCCAGCAGCTTGGCTCTAACCACAGATACGCAGTATTTT. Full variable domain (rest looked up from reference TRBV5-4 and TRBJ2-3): ETGVTQSPTHLIKTRGQQVTLRCSSQSGHNTVSWYQQALGQGPQFIFQYYREEENGRGNFPPRFSGLQFPNYSSELNVNALELDDSALYLCASSLALTTDTQYFGPGTRLTVL.

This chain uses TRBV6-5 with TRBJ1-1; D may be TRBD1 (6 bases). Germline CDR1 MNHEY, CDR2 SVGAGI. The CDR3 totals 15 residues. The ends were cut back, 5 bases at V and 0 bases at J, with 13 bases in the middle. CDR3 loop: CASSPTGLMNTEAFF. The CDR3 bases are TGTGCCAGCAGTCCGACAGGTTTAATGAACACTGAAGCTTTCTTT.

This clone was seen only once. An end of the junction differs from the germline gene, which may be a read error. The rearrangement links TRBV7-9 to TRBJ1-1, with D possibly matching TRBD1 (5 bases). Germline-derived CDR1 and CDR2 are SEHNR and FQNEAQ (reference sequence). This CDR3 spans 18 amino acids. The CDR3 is CSSSLSVGRAGTNTEAFF. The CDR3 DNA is TGTTCCAGCAGCTTATCCGTGGGACGGGCAGGGACTAACACTGAAGCTTTCTTT.

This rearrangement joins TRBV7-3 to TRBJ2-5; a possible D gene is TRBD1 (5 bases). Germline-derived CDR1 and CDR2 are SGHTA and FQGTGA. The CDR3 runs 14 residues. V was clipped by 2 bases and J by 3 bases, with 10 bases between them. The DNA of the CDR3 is TGTGCCAGCAGCTTAGGCGGCAGGGAAGAGACCCAGTACTTC. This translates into CASSLGGREETQYF. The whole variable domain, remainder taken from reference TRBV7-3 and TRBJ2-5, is GAGVSQTPSNKVTEKGKYVELRCDPISGHTALYWYRQSLGQGPEFLIYFQGTGAADDSGLPNDRFFAVRPEGSVSTLKIQRTERGDSAVYLCASSLGGREETQYFGPGTRLLVL.

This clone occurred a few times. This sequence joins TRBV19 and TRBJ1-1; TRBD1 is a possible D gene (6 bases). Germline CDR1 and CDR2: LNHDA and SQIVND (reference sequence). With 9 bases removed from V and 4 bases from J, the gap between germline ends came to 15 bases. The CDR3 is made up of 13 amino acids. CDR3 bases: TGTGCCAGCCTCCCAGGGGTGGGCACTGAAGCTTTCTTT. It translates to CASLPGVGTEAFF.

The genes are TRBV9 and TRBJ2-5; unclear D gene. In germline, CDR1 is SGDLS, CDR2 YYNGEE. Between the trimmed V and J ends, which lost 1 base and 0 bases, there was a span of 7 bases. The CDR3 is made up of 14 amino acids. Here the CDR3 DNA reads TGTGCCAGCAGCGTAAGATCGGACCAAGAGACCCAGTACTTC. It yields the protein CASSVRSDQETQYF.

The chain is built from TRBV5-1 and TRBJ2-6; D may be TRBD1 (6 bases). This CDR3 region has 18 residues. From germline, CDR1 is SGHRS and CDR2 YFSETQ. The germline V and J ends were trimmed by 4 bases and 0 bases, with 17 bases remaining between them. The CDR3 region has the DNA TGCGCCAGCAGCCCTAGGACAGAATCAGGCTCTGGGGCCAACGTCCTGACTTTC. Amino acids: CASSPRTESGSGANVLTF.

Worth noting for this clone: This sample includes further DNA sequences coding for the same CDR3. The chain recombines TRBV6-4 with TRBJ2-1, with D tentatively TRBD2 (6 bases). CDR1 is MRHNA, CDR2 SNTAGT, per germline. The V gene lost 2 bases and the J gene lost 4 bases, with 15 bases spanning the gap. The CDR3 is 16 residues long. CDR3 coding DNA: TGTGCCAGCAGTGACACGGCGGGATGGGATTACAATGAGCAGTTCTTC. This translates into CASSDTAGWDYNEQFF.

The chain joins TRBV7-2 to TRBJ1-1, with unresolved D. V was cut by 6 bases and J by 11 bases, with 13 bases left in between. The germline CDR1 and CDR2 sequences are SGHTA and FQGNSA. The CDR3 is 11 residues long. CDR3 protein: CASSIEVWAFF. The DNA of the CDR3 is TGTGCCAGCAGTATAGAGGTTTGGGCTTTCTTT.

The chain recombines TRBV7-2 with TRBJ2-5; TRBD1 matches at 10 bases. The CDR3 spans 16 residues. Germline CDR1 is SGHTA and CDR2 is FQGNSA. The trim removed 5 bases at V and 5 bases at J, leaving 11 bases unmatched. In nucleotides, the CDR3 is TGTGCCAGCAGCCGATGGACAGGGGGGACTGGGGAGACCCAGTACTTC. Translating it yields CASSRWTGGTGETQYF.

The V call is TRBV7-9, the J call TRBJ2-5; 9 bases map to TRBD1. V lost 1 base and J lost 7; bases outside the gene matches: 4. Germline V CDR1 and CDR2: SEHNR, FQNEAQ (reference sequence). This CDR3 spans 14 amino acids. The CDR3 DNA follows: TGTGCCAGCAGCTTAGTAGACAGGGGGGGGACCCAGTACTTC. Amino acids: CASSLVDRGGTQYF.

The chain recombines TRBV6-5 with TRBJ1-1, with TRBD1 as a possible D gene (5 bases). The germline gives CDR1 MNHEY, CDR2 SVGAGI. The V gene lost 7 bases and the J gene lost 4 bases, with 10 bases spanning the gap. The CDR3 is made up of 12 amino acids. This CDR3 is CASTARGTEAFF. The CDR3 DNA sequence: TGTGCCAGCACAGCAAGGGGCACTGAAGCTTTCTTT.

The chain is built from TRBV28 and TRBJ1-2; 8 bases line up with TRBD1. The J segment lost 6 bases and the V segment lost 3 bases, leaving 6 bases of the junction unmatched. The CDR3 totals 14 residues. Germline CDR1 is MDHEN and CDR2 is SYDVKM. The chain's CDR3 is CASSFGQGQHGYTF. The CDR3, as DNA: TGTGCCAGCAGTTTTGGACAGGGACAACATGGCTACACCTTC.

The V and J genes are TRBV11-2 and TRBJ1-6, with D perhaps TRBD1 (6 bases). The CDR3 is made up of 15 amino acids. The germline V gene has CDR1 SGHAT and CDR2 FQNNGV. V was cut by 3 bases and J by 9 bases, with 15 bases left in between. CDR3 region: CASSFRGSLGSPLHF. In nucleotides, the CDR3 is TGTGCCAGCAGCTTCAGGGGAAGTCTTGGTTCACCCCTCCACTTT.

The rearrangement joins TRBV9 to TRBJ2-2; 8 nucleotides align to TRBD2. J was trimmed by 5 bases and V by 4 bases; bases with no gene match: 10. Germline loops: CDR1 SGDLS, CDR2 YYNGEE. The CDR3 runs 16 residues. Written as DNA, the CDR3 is TGTGCCAGCAGCCCTCAGCGGGAGAGTTGGACCGGGGAGCTGTTTTTT. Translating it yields CASSPQRESWTGELFF.

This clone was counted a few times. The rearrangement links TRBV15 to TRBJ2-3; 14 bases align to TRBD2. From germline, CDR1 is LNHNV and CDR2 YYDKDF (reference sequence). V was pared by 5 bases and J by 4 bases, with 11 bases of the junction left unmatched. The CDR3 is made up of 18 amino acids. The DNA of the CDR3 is TGTGCCACCAGCGGAGGACTAGCGGGAGGACAACTAGCAGATACGCAGTATTTT. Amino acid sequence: CATSGGLAGGQLADTQYF.

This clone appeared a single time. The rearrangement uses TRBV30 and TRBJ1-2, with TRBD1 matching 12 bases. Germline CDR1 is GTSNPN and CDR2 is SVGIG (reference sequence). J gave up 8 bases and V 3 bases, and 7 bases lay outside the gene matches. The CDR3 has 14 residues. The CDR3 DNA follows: TGTGCCTGGAGCCCGGGACAGGGGGCCCGGGGCTACACCTTC. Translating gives CAWSPGQGARGYTF. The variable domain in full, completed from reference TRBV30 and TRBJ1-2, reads SQTIHQWPATLVQPVGSPLSLECTVEGTSNPNLYWYRQAAGRGLQLLFYSVGIGQISSEVPQNLSASRPQDRQFILSSKKLLLSDSGFYLCAWSPGQGARGYTFGSGTRLTVV.

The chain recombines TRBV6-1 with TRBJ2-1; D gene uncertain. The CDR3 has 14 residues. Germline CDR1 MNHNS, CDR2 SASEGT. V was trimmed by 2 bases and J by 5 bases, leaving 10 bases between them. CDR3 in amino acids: CASSELVTNNEQFF. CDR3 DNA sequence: TGTGCCAGCAGTGAACTTGTGACAAACAATGAGCAGTTCTTC.

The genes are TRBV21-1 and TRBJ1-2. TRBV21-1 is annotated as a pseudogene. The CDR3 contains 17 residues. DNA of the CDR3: TGTGCCAGCAGCCCCGGGGAGAGGGTGAGACCTAACTATGGCTACACCTTC. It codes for CASSPGERVRPNYGYTF.

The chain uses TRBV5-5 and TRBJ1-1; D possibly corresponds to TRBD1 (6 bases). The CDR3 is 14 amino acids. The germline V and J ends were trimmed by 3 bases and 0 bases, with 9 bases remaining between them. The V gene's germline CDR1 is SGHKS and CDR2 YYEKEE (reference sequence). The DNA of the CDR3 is TGTGCCAGCAGCTCTGGACAGATGAACACTGAAGCTTTCTTT. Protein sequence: CASSSGQMNTEAFF.

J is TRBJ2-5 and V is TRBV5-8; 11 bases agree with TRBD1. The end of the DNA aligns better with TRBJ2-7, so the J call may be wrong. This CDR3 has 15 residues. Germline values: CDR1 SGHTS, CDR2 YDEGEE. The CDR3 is CASSWVGQGVNEQYF. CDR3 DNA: TGTGCCAGCAGCTGGGTGGGACAGGGGGTGAACGAGCAGTACTTC.

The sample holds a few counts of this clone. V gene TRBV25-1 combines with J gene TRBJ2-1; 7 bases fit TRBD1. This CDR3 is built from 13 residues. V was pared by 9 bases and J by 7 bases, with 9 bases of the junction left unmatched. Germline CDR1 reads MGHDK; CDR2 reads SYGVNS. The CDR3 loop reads CARVTGYGNEQFF. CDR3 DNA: TGTGCCAGAGTGACAGGGTATGGAAATGAGCAGTTCTTC.

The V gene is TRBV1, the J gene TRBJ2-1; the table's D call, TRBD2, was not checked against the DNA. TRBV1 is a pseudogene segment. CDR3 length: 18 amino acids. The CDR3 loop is CTSSEEGSSGGRKCEQFF. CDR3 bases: TGCACCAGCAGCGAAGAGGGATCTAGCGGGGGACGGAAATGTGAGCAGTTCTTC.

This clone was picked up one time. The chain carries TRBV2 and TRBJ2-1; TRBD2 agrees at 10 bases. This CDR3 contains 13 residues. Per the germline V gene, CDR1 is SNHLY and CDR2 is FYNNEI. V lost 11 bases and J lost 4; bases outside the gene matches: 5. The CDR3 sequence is CASGLASYNEQFF. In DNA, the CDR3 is TGTGCCTCGGGACTAGCGAGTTACAATGAGCAGTTCTTC.

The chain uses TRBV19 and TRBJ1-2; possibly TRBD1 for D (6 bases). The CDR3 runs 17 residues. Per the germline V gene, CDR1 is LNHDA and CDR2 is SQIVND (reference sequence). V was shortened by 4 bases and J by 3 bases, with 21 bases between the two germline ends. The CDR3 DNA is TGTGCCAGTAGTACGGGGTGGGGGCAAATCTCTGACTATGGCTACACCTTC. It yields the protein CASSTGWGQISDYGYTF.